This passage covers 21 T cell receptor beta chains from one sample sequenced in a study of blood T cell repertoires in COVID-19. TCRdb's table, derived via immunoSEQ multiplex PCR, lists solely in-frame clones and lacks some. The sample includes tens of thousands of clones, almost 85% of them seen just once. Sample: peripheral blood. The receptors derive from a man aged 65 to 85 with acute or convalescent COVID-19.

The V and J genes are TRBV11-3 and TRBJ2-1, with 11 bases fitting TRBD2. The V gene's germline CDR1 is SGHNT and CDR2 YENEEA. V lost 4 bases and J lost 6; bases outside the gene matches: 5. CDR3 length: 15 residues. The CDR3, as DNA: TGTGCCAGCAGCTCCCTAGCGGGGGGCCTCAATGAGCAGTTCTTC. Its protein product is CASSSLAGGLNEQFF.

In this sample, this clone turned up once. DNA for the CDR3: TGTGCCACTTCGGACAGAAGATACGAGCAGTACTTC. Its protein product is CATSDRRYEQYF. The gene calls are TRBV7-2 and TRBJ2-7, with TRBD1 as a possible D gene (6 bases). Trimming pared 10 bases from V and 4 bases from J, leaving 14 bases between. This CDR3 spans 12 amino acids. Germline CDR1 and CDR2: SGHTA and FQGNSA.

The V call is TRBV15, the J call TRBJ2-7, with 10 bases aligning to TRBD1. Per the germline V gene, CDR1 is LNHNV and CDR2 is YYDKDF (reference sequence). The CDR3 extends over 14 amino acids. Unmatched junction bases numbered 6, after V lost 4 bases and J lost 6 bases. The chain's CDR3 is CATSTGQGGLEQYF. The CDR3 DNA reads TGTGCCACCAGCACCGGACAGGGGGGCCTCGAGCAGTACTTC.

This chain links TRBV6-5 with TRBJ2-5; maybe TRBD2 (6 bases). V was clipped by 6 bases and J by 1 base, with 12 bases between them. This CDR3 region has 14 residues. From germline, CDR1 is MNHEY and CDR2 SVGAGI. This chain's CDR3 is CASSNAGIQETQYF. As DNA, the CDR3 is TGTGCCAGCAGCAACGCGGGGATCCAAGAGACCCAGTACTTC.

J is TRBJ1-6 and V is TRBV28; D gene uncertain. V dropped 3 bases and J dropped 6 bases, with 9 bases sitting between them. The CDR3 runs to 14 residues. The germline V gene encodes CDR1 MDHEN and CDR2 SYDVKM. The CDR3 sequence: CASSLRLTNSPLHF. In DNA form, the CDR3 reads TGTGCCAGCAGTTTGAGGTTGACTAATTCACCCCTCCACTTT.

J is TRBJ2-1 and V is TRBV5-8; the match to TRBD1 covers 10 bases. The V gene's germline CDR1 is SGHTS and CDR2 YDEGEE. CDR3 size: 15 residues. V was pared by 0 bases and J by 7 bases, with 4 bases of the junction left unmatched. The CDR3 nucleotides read TGTGCCAGCAGCTTGGGGGGACAGGGGCAGAATGAGCAGTTCTTC. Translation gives CASSLGGQGQNEQFF. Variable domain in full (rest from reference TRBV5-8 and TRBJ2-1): EAGVTQSPTHLIKTRGQQATLRCSPISGHTSVYWYQQALGLGLQFLLWYDEGEERNRGNFPPRFSGRQFPNYSSELNVNALELEDSALYLCASSLGGQGQNEQFFGPGTRLTVL.

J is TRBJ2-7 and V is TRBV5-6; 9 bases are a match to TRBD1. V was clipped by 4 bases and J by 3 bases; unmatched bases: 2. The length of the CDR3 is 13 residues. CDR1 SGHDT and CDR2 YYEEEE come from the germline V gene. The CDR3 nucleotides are TGTGCCAGCAGCATGGGACAGGGCTACGAGCAGTACTTC. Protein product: CASSMGQGYEQYF.

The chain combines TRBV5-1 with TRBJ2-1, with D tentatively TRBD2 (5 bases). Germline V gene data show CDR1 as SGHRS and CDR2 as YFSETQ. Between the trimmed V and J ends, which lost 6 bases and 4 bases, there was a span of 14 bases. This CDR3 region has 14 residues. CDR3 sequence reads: CASTQAGLYNEQFF. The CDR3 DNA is TGCGCCAGCACCCAGGCGGGCCTATACAATGAGCAGTTCTTC.

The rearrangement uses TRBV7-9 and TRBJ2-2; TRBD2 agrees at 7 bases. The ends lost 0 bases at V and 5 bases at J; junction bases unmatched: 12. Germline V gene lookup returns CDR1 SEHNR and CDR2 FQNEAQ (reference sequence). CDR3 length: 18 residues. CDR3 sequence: CASSLASTGTKGTGELFF. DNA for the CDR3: TGTGCCAGCAGCTTAGCGTCCACCGGGACTAAGGGGACCGGGGAGCTGTTTTTT. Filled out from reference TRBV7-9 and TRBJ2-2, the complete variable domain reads DTGVSQNPRHKITKRGQNVTFRCDPISEHNRLYWYRQTLGQGPEFLTYFQNEAQLEKSRLLSDRFSAERPKGSFSTLEIQRTEQGDSAMYLCASSLASTGTKGTGELFFGEGSRLTVL.

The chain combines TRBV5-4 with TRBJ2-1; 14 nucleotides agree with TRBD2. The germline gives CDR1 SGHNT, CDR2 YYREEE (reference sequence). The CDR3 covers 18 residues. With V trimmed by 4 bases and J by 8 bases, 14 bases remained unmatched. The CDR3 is CASSETSGGAKVRHEQFF. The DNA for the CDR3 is TGTGCCAGCAGCGAGACTAGCGGGGGGGCTAAGGTTAGGCATGAGCAGTTCTTC.

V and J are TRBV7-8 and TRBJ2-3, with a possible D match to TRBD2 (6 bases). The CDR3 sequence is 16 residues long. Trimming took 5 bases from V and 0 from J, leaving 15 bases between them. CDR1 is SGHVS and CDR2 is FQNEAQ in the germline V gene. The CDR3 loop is CASSARDWLSTDTQYF. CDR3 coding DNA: TGTGCCAGCAGCGCCCGGGACTGGCTAAGCACAGATACGCAGTATTTT.

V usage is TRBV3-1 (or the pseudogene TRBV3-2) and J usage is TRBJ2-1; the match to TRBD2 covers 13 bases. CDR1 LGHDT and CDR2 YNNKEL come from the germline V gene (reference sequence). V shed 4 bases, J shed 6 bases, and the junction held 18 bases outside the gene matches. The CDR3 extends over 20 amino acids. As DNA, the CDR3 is TGTGCCAGCAGCCCCCCGGAAGGGACTAGCGGGAACCCGAGAGGCAATGAGCAGTTCTTC. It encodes CASSPPEGTSGNPRGNEQFF.

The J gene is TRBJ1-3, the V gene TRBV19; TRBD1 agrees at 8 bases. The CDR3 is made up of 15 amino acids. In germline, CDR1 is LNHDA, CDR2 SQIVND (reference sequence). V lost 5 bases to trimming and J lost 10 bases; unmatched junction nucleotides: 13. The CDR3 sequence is CASSGIRTGRRTIYF. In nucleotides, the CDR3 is TGTGCCAGTAGTGGAATACGGACAGGGAGAAGGACCATATATTTT.

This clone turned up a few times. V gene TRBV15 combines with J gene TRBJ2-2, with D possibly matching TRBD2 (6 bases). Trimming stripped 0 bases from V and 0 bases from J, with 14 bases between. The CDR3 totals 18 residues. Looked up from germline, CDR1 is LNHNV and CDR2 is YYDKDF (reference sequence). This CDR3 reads CATSRDLAAGSNTGELFF. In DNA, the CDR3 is TGTGCCACCAGCAGAGATCTTGCAGCGGGCTCGAACACCGGGGAGCTGTTTTTT.

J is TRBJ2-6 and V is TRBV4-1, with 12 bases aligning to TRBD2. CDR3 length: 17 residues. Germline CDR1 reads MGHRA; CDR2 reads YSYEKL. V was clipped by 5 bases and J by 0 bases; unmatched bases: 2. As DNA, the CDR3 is TGCGCCAGCAGCAGGGGACTAGCGGGCTCTGGGGCCAACGTCCTGACTTTC. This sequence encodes CASSRGLAGSGANVLTF.

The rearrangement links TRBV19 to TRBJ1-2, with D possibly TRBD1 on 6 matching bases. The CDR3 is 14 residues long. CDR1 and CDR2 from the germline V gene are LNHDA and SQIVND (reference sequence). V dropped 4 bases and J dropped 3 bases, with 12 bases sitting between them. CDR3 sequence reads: CASSRQASDYGYTF. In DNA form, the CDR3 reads TGTGCCAGTAGTAGACAGGCGTCGGACTATGGCTACACCTTC.

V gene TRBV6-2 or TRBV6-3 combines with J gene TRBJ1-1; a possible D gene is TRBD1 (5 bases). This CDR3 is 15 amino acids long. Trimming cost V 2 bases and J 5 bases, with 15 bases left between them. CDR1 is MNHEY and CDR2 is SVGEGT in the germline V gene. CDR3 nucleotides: TGTGCCAGCAGTTACCCCTGGCAGGGTGAAACTGAAGCTTTCTTT. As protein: CASSYPWQGETEAFF.

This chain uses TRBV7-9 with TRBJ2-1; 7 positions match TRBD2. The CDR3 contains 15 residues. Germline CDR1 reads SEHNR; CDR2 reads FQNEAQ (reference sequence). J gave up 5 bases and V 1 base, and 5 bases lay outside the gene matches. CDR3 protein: CASSLGGGVHNEQFF. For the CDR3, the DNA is TGTGCCAGCAGCTTAGGTGGGGGGGTTCACAATGAGCAGTTCTTC.

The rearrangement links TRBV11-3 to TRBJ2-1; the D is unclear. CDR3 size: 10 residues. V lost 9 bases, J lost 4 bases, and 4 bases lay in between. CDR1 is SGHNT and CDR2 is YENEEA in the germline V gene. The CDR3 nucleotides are TGTGCCAGTACTTACAATGAGCAGTTCTTC. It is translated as CASTYNEQFF.

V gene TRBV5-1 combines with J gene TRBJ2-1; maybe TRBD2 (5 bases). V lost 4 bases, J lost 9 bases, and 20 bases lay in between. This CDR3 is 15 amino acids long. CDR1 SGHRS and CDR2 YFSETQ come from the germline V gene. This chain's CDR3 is CASSRPEGPRGEQFF. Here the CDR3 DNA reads TGCGCCAGCAGCCGCCCAGAGGGCCCTCGAGGTGAGCAGTTCTTC.

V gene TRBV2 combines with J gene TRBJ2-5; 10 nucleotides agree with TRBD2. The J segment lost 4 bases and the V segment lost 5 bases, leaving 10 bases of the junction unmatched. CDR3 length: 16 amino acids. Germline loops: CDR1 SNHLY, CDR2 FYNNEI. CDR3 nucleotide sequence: TGTGCCAGCAGTCCCCGACTAGCGGGTTGGGGAGAGACCCAGTACTTC. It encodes CASSPRLAGWGETQYF.